This record covers a single T cell receptor beta chain. This clone has only one observation. No cognate antigen has been identified for it. No qualities accompany the bases; no much larger clone lies one base away. Using the deep immunoSEQ assay, TCR CDR3 regions were amplified from genomic DNA by multiplex PCR. For each cell subset, the extracted genomic DNA was distributed evenly across all wells of several immunoSEQ 96-well plates, and each plate served as one replicate. For sorted subsets, each replicate PCR was loaded with approximately 190 ng genomic DNA, equivalent to 30,000 or so T cell genomes. Purified libraries were quantified with a Qubit 3.0 fluorometer, sized on a Bioanalyzer 2100, and re-quantified with the KAPA Library Quantification kit. Every immunoSEQ 96-well plate was sequenced on a dedicated single-read 150-cycle Illumina NextSeq 550 flow cell. In the source study's methods: Because only junctional sequences without quality scores were contained in the immunoSEQ output, filtering matching that applied to full-length reads could not be performed. To assign V/J genes and CDR3, sequences were annotated using PyIR, a Python wrapper for IgBLAST v1.9, with IMGT germline references. Reads were removed for weak V/J assignments (E-value above 1e-6), missing CDR3, stop codons, out-of-frame junctions, or ambiguous translated residues. V3J clonotypes were defined as sequences sharing the same inferred V gene, J gene, and CDR3 amino acid sequence. To compute the percentage overlap between repertoires, the number of shared unique clonotypes was divided by the size of the smaller repertoire. Repertoire richness was assessed with RTK rarefaction, the Chao1 estimator, and Recon v2.1 estimates of unobserved clonotypes. Generation probabilities for all TCRbeta clonotypes obtained by the gDNA method from a few donors were computed using OLGA. Sourced from immuneACCESS, this table was stored by TCRdb with only in-frame sequences that have V and J called. A share of the clones is absent; for the studies checked, an unresolved V gene accounts for under half, and the remainder has no known explanation. D and trimming come from the DNA, and the V and J calls and clone size come from that table. Here the sample has 800,000 to 1,200,000 clones; about 80% occur a single time. 0.52% of the sample is in the top ten clones.

The sample comes from a study of shared clonotypes between healthy human individuals (dated by TCRdb to the early 2020s). With regard to the full study: The cohort comprised a couple of women and three men aged 18 to 49 years. For each donor, three plates each were used for CD4 naive and CD4 memory, two plates were used for CD8 naive, and one plate was used for CD8 memory. Different laboratories and diverse techniques were used to prepare libraries and sequence TCR repertoires, to increase sequencing depth and limit assay-specific biases. Blood TCR repertoires of a handful of healthy adults were deeply sequenced to estimate repertoire size and the extent of clonotype sharing between individuals. Between about 0.94 and 8.9 billion PBMCs per donor were obtained by leukapheresis. Broader findings and caveats from the paper: Because the study included only a small number of donors, the genetic and exposure-history diversity represented was limited. Pairwise subsampling indicated that sequencing depth was expected to affect the degree of clonotype sharing among donors. Sampling was restricted to blood, and TCR repertoires in tissues likely differ from the TCR repertoires found in blood. Even with the large sequencing depth, rarefaction of the sorted-subset datasets indicated that sequencing was incomplete. Compared with non-shared clonotypes, the clonotypes found in all four sorted-subset donors had higher generation probabilities. When several donors were compared, the shared fraction of clonotypes was about 5.5% for naive CD4, around 4% for naive CD8, more than 2% for memory CD4, and 0.3% to 0.5% for memory CD8. Estimated clonotype richness was generally larger for naive than for memory subsets.

Healthy HIV-negative adults with no recently reported acute infections or vaccinations were included as donors. Only Caucasian adults living in Nashville, Tennessee, USA were represented among the donors. CD4+ T cells were enriched by magnetic negative selection, after which naive cells were positively selected on CD45RA and the negative fraction was taken as the memory subset. After blood collection by leukapheresis, PBMCs were isolated using Ficoll-Histopaque density gradient centrifugation and then cryopreserved in the vapor phase of liquid nitrogen. Purity and quantity of every magnetically sorted T cell population were checked by analytical flow cytometry. Genomic DNA was isolated from every sorted fraction and measured by UV absorbance on a Nanodrop 2000c. The sequence derives from a man younger than 35 in good health. Some clones in this sample may be carry-over from other donors' samples. The sample was memory CD4+ T cells from PBMCs. The cell subset or site label corresponds to: CD45RA-negative fraction.

The DNA sequence is as follows: TGCGCCAGCAGCTTGACGCCTTTAGCCCTCCAAGAGACCCAGTACTTC. Its product reads: CASSLTPLALQETQYF. Recombination connected TRBV5-1 to TRBJ2-5, with no reliable assignment of the D segment. CDR1 and CDR2 (SGHRS, YFSETQ) derive from the germline V gene. The CDR3 holds 16 amino acids from the cysteine to the phenylalanine. Kept here is only the CDR3 DNA, which spans 48 bases and is read in frame from base 1. The trim is 1 base for V and 1 base for J, with a gap of 14 bases between the germline ends.